Included here is one T cell receptor beta chain sequence, with context. The data are from a study of blood T cell repertoires in COVID-19. CDR1 and CDR2 from the germline V gene are MNHEY and SMNVEV (reference sequence). The CDR3 contains 16 residues. Trimming took 3 bases from V and 6 from J, leaving 17 bases between them. Data came from immunoSEQ multiplex PCR; TCRdb stores just in-frame clones and leaves some out. The sample lists 220,000 or so clones, around 90% occurring once. The receptor was derived from a woman between 45 and 60 years old with acute COVID-19. The chain carries TRBV27 and TRBJ1-4; D gene unclear. Material for sequencing was PBMCs or T cells enriched from blood (not recorded which). Here the CDR3 reads CASSFGGLGRDEKLFF. CDR3 bases: TGTGCCAGCAGTTTCGGAGGTTTAGGGAGGGATGAAAAACTGTTTTTT.